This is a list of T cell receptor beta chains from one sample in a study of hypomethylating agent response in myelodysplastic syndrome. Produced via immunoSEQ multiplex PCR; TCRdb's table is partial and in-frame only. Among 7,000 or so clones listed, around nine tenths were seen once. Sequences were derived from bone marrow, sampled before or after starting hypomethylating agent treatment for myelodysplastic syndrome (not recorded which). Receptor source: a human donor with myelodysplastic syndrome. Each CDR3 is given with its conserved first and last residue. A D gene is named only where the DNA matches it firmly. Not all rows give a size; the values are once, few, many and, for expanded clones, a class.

cdr3_nt: TGTGCCAGCAGCCAAGGGAGGGGGGAAAAACTGTTTTTT
cdr3_aa: CASSQGRGEKLFF
clone_size: .
d_call: .
j_call: TRBJ1-4
v_call: TRBV14

cdr3_nt: TGTGCCAGCTCTCTTGGACAGGCTGAAGCTTTCTTT
cdr3_aa: CASSLGQAEAFF
clone_size: .
d_call: TRBD1
j_call: TRBJ1-1
v_call: TRBV18

cdr3_nt: TGTGCCAGCAGCTTAGGGGGCGGGCGGGGTCACAATGAGCAGTTCTTC
cdr3_aa: CASSLGGGRGHNEQFF
clone_size: .
d_call: .
j_call: TRBJ2-1
v_call: TRBV11-3

cdr3_nt: TGTGCCAGTAGTATCCAAGGGGGTGACAGTGAGCAGTTCTTC
cdr3_aa: CASSIQGGDSEQFF
clone_size: .
d_call: .
j_call: TRBJ2-1
v_call: TRBV19

cdr3_nt: TGTGCCAGCAGCTTGGAGACAGGCCCGACCCCCTACGAGCAGTACTTC
cdr3_aa: CASSLETGPTPYEQYF
clone_size: .
d_call: .
j_call: TRBJ2-7
v_call: TRBV5-6

cdr3_nt: TGTGCCAGCAGTAGTAGCCGTCCCACAGATACGCAGTATTTT
cdr3_aa: CASSSSRPTDTQYF
clone_size: .
d_call: .
j_call: TRBJ2-3
v_call: TRBV5-4

cdr3_nt: TGCGCCAGCAGCCGCACGAGGGGCTCGAACTATGGCTACACCTTC
cdr3_aa: CASSRTRGSNYGYTF
clone_size: few
d_call: .
j_call: TRBJ1-2
v_call: TRBV4-3

cdr3_nt: TGTGCCAGCGAGAGTACAGTTGCAGCTTCCGGGCCAGATACGCAGTATTTT
cdr3_aa: CASESTVAASGPDTQYF
clone_size: .
d_call: .
j_call: TRBJ2-3
v_call: TRBV2

cdr3_nt: TGTGCCAGCAGCTTAGCGGGCGGGAACACCGGGGAGCTGTTTTTT
cdr3_aa: CASSLAGGNTGELFF
clone_size: .
d_call: .
j_call: TRBJ2-2
v_call: TRBV7-9

cdr3_nt: TGCGCCAGCAGTTCGAGAGGGGATCAGCCCCAGCATTTT
cdr3_aa: CASSSRGDQPQHF
clone_size: .
d_call: .
j_call: TRBJ1-5
v_call: TRBV10-1

cdr3_nt: TGTGCCAGCAGCCGCTTAGACAGTTCCTACAATGAGCAGTTCTTC
cdr3_aa: CASSRLDSSYNEQFF
clone_size: once
d_call: .
j_call: TRBJ2-1
v_call: TRBV9

cdr3_nt: TGTGCCAGCAGCCATCGGGACTTGGGGGGCAATGAGCAGTTCTTC
cdr3_aa: CASSHRDLGGNEQFF
clone_size: .
d_call: .
j_call: TRBJ2-1
v_call: TRBV14

cdr3_nt: TGTGCCAGCAGCTTAAACCCCTGGGGTTACGAGCAGTACTTC
cdr3_aa: CASSLNPWGYEQYF
clone_size: .
d_call: .
j_call: TRBJ2-7
v_call: TRBV7-2

cdr3_nt: TGTGCCAGCAGCCAAAGCGGTTTGTCGAAAAATCTGTTTTTT
cdr3_aa: CASSQSGLSKNLFF
clone_size: .
d_call: .
j_call: TRBJ1-4
v_call: TRBV14

cdr3_nt: TGTGCCAGCAGCTACGGGACAGGGCCTAGCGGTGAAGCTTTCTTT
cdr3_aa: CASSYGTGPSGEAFF
clone_size: .
d_call: TRBD1
j_call: TRBJ1-1
v_call: TRBV5-8

cdr3_nt: TGTGCCAGCAGCTTAGAGGTGATCCGAGGAAATGAAAAACTGTTTTTT
cdr3_aa: CASSLEVIRGNEKLFF
clone_size: .
d_call: .
j_call: TRBJ1-4
v_call: TRBV11-2

cdr3_nt: TGCGCCAGCAGCCAAGGGTCTCTTGGCTACACCTTC
cdr3_aa: CASSQGSLGYTF
clone_size: .
d_call: .
j_call: TRBJ1-2
v_call: TRBV4-1

cdr3_nt: TGTGCCAGCAGTGGCACGGCAGGGTCTTATAATTCACCCCTCCACTTT
cdr3_aa: CASSGTAGSYNSPLHF
clone_size: .
d_call: .
j_call: TRBJ1-6
v_call: TRBV25-1

cdr3_nt: TGCAGCGTTGAAGGCGGGGGGGTGCCCTACGAGCAGTACTTC
cdr3_aa: CSVEGGGVPYEQYF
clone_size: .
d_call: TRBD2
j_call: TRBJ2-7
v_call: TRBV29-1

cdr3_nt: TGTGCCAGCAGCTTAGAAGCCCGGGGGTGGCCCCAGCATTTT
cdr3_aa: CASSLEARGWPQHF
clone_size: .
d_call: .
j_call: TRBJ1-5
v_call: TRBV11-2

cdr3_nt: TGTGCCAGCAGTTATTTTACCTCTGGGGCCAACGTCCTGACTTTC
cdr3_aa: CASSYFTSGANVLTF
clone_size: .
d_call: .
j_call: TRBJ2-6
v_call: TRBV6-6

cdr3_nt: TGCGCCAGCAGCCAGAGCTGGAGTGAGTTCAAGTTCTTC
cdr3_aa: CASSQSWSEFKFF
clone_size: .
d_call: .
j_call: TRBJ2-1
v_call: TRBV4-3

cdr3_nt: TGTGCCAGCAGCTTTGACAGGACCTACGAGCAGTACTTC
cdr3_aa: CASSFDRTYEQYF
clone_size: .
d_call: .
j_call: TRBJ2-7
v_call: TRBV7-2

cdr3_nt: TGTGCCAGCAGCGTACCAATGACGGGGACGGATGGATTCTATGGCTACACCTTC
cdr3_aa: CASSVPMTGTDGFYGYTF
clone_size: few
d_call: .
j_call: TRBJ1-2
v_call: TRBV9

cdr3_nt: TGCGCCAGCAGCGGAAAGGGACGGAGGAACACGATCGGGGAGCTGTTTTTT
cdr3_aa: CASSGKGRRNTIGELFF
clone_size: .
d_call: .
j_call: TRBJ2-2
v_call: TRBV5-1

cdr3_nt: TGTGCCAGTAAGGTTCCCTCAATCAATTCACCCCTCCACTTT
cdr3_aa: CASKVPSINSPLHF
clone_size: once
d_call: .
j_call: TRBJ1-6
v_call: TRBV27

cdr3_nt: TGCGCCAGCAGTGAGTCTGGGGGGCGAGGGAATGGCTACACCTTC
cdr3_aa: CASSESGGRGNGYTF
clone_size: .
d_call: .
j_call: TRBJ1-2
v_call: TRBV10-2

cdr3_nt: TGTGCCAGTAGTAGCGGGGGTGGTGGCTACACCTTC
cdr3_aa: CASSSGGGGYTF
clone_size: .
d_call: .
j_call: TRBJ1-2
v_call: TRBV19

cdr3_nt: TGTGCCAGCAGCCGCGGTAGGAGAGAGACCCAGTACTTC
cdr3_aa: CASSRGRRETQYF
clone_size: .
d_call: .
j_call: TRBJ2-5
v_call: TRBV7-7

cdr3_nt: TGTGCCAGCAGCGTCGATAATTCACCCCTCCACTTT
cdr3_aa: CASSVDNSPLHF
clone_size: .
d_call: .
j_call: TRBJ1-6
v_call: TRBV7-9

cdr3_nt: TGTGCCATCAGTGTGGGCGGTAGCTCCCATAATTCACCCCTCCACTTT
cdr3_aa: CAISVGGSSHNSPLHF
clone_size: .
d_call: .
j_call: TRBJ1-6
v_call: TRBV10-3

cdr3_nt: TGTGCCAGCATATGGGGGGGGGCGAACACTGAAGCTTTCTTT
cdr3_aa: CASIWGGANTEAFF
clone_size: .
d_call: .
j_call: TRBJ1-1
v_call: TRBV6-5

cdr3_nt: TGTGCCAGCCGGGCCCGGACAGGGGGCAGCGGGGAGCTGTTTTTT
cdr3_aa: CASRARTGGSGELFF
clone_size: .
d_call: TRBD1
j_call: TRBJ2-2
v_call: TRBV2

cdr3_nt: TGTGCCAGCAGCAAAGAGCCAGGGCGTAACCACTTT
cdr3_aa: CASSKEPGRNHF
clone_size: .
d_call: .
j_call: TRBJ1-6
v_call: TRBV21-1

cdr3_nt: TGTGCCAGCAGCGGCGGGACCAGCAATCAGCCCCAGCATTTT
cdr3_aa: CASSGGTSNQPQHF
clone_size: .
d_call: .
j_call: TRBJ1-5
v_call: TRBV5-8

cdr3_nt: TGCGCCAGCCCCTGGCAGGCGATCTATGGCTACACCTTC
cdr3_aa: CASPWQAIYGYTF
clone_size: .
d_call: .
j_call: TRBJ1-2
v_call: TRBV10-1

cdr3_nt: TGTGCCAGCAGCTTTATGGGTTACAATGAGCAGTTCTTC
cdr3_aa: CASSFMGYNEQFF
clone_size: .
d_call: .
j_call: TRBJ2-1
v_call: TRBV11-3

cdr3_nt: TGCGCCAGCAGCTTTTTCGGGGAAGCCGGGGAGCTGTTTTTT
cdr3_aa: CASSFFGEAGELFF
clone_size: once
d_call: .
j_call: TRBJ2-2
v_call: TRBV5-1

cdr3_nt: TGTGCCAGCAGCTTCACCGGGACTTCGGCTCGAAACACTGAAGCTTTCTTT
cdr3_aa: CASSFTGTSARNTEAFF
clone_size: .
d_call: .
j_call: TRBJ1-1
v_call: TRBV5-5

cdr3_nt: TGCGCCAGCAGCCAAGGGGGCGACATTAGCCTCTTAGCCAAAAACATTCAGTACTTC
cdr3_aa: CASSQGGDISLLAKNIQYF
clone_size: .
d_call: .
j_call: TRBJ2-4
v_call: TRBV4-1